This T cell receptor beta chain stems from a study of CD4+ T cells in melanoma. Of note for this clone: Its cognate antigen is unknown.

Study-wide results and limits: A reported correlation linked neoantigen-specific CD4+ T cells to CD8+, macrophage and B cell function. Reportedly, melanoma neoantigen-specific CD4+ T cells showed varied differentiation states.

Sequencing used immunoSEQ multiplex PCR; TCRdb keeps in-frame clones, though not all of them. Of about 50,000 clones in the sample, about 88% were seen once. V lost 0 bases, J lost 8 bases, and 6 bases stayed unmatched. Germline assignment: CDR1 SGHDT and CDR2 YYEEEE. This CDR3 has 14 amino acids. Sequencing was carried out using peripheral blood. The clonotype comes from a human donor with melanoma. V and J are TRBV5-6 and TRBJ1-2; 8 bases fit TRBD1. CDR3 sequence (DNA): TGTGCCAGCAGCTTGGTATCCCAGGGGGCGGGCTACACCTTC. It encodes CASSLVSQGAGYTF.